This T cell receptor (beta chain) was identified in a study of identical twins. This clonotype came up a few times. What it binds is not known. TCRdb processed the 5' RACE reads anew with MiXCR; each CDR3 protein has one entry. The sample lists about 490,000 distinct CDR3 sequences, 13% to 15% occurring once. Findings and caveats of the study: Researchers caution that invariant MAIT and iNKT cells could partly confound zero-insertion analyses.

The CDR3 is 13 amino acids. The germline V and J ends were trimmed by 5 bases and 1 base, with 8 bases remaining between them. Germline V lookup: CDR1 MDHEN, CDR2 SYDVKM. This sample also appeared in a second study, on yellow fever vaccine responses in identical twins. In that study: Vaccine T cell responses of twins reportedly seemed partly convergent and partly personalized.

Specimen: CD4+ T cells sorted from blood. This chain connects TRBV28 to TRBJ1-1; D call uncertain. This TCR came from a woman between 18 and 29 years old in good health. The CDR3 sequence: CASSQNKNTEAFF. CDR3 sequence (DNA): TGTGCCAGCAGTCAGAACAAGAACACTGAAGCTTTCTTT.